This is a list of T cell receptor beta chains from one sample in a study of blood T cell repertoires in COVID-19. The method was immunoSEQ multiplex PCR; TCRdb's version includes in-frame clones alone and lacks a portion of them. The sample has 270,000 or so clones; roughly 89% are singletons. Sequencing used peripheral blood. The receptors derive from a woman in her 30s with COVID-19, enrolled during active disease. The CDR3 runs from the conserved cysteine through the conserved F or W. The order of the fields is D gene, V gene, CDR3 length, clone size, J gene, CDR3 protein, CDR3 DNA. D genes are given only for firm matches. Clone size is not always given. Where it is, it says once, few, many or a class for expanded clones.

d_call: NA
v_call: TRBV21-1
cdr3_length: 17
clone_size: once
j_call: TRBJ1-1
cdr3_aa: CASSKEQGPDMNTEAFF
cdr3_nt: TGTGCCAGCAGCAAAGAGCAGGGGCCAGACATGAACACTGAAGCTTTCTTT

d_call: NA
v_call: TRBV2
cdr3_length: 14
clone_size: NA
j_call: TRBJ1-6
cdr3_aa: CASYQGQGFPPLHF
cdr3_nt: TGTGCCAGCTATCAGGGGCAGGGGTTTCCACCCCTCCACTTT

d_call: NA
v_call: TRBV7-9
cdr3_length: 13
clone_size: NA
j_call: TRBJ1-1
cdr3_aa: CASTGEMNTEAFF
cdr3_nt: TGTGCCAGCACGGGAGAGATGAACACTGAAGCTTTCTTT

d_call: NA
v_call: TRBV6-5
cdr3_length: 15
clone_size: NA
j_call: TRBJ1-6
cdr3_aa: CASSYEGGSNSPLHF
cdr3_nt: TGTGCCAGCAGTTACGAGGGGGGGTCCAATTCACCCCTCCACTTT

d_call: NA
v_call: TRBV7-9
cdr3_length: 12
clone_size: NA
j_call: TRBJ2-2
cdr3_aa: CASSSLTGELFF
cdr3_nt: TGTGCCAGCAGCAGTCTAACCGGGGAGCTGTTTTTT

d_call: NA
v_call: TRBV7-6
cdr3_length: 16
clone_size: NA
j_call: TRBJ1-1
cdr3_aa: CASSLRTGESHTEAFF
cdr3_nt: TGTGCCAGCAGCCTGCGGACGGGGGAATCTCACACTGAAGCTTTCTTT

d_call: TRBD2
v_call: TRBV4-1
cdr3_length: 16
clone_size: once
j_call: TRBJ2-7
cdr3_aa: CASSQRGGKKSYEQYF
cdr3_nt: TGCGCCAGCAGCCAGCGCGGGGGAAAAAAATCCTACGAGCAGTACTTC

d_call: TRBD1
v_call: TRBV10-3
cdr3_length: 15
clone_size: NA
j_call: TRBJ1-2
cdr3_aa: CAISYARDSTIGYTF
cdr3_nt: TGTGCCATCAGTTACGCCCGGGACAGTACTATTGGCTACACCTTC

d_call: TRBD1
v_call: TRBV19
cdr3_length: 16
clone_size: NA
j_call: TRBJ2-1
cdr3_aa: CASTLPGQGELNEQFF
cdr3_nt: TGTGCCAGTACCCTACCAGGGCAGGGGGAATTGAATGAGCAGTTCTTC

d_call: NA
v_call: TRBV5-1
cdr3_length: 14
clone_size: once
j_call: TRBJ2-5
cdr3_aa: CASTTPGSQETQYF
cdr3_nt: TGCGCCAGCACAACACCAGGGTCGCAAGAGACCCAGTACTTC

d_call: TRBD1
v_call: TRBV18
cdr3_length: 16
clone_size: NA
j_call: TRBJ1-4
cdr3_aa: CASSPAARTGLPKLFF
cdr3_nt: TGTGCCAGCTCACCAGCCGCGAGGACAGGTCTCCCGAAACTGTTTTTT

d_call: NA
v_call: TRBV20-1
cdr3_length: 16
clone_size: NA
j_call: TRBJ1-5
cdr3_aa: CSASPGGGGVSQPQHF
cdr3_nt: TGCAGTGCTAGTCCCGGGGGGGGAGGGGTCAGTCAGCCCCAGCATTTT

d_call: TRBD1
v_call: TRBV27
cdr3_length: 13
clone_size: NA
j_call: TRBJ1-1
cdr3_aa: CASSFPGTVEAFF
cdr3_nt: TGTGCCAGCAGTTTCCCCGGGACAGTAGAAGCTTTCTTT

d_call: NA
v_call: TRBV2
cdr3_length: 13
clone_size: NA
j_call: TRBJ1-1
cdr3_aa: CASSIDSNTEAFF
cdr3_nt: TGTGCCAGCAGTATCGACAGTAACACTGAAGCTTTCTTT

d_call: TRBD2
v_call: TRBV19
cdr3_length: 14
clone_size: NA
j_call: TRBJ2-3
cdr3_aa: CASGGGTITDTQYF
cdr3_nt: TGTGCCAGTGGGGGGGGTACCATCACAGATACGCAGTATTTT

d_call: NA
v_call: TRBV7-6
cdr3_length: 16
clone_size: once
j_call: TRBJ1-6
cdr3_aa: CASSLLVRGDNSPLHF
cdr3_nt: TGTGCCAGCAGCTTACTGGTCAGGGGCGATAATTCACCCCTCCACTTT

d_call: TRBD2
v_call: TRBV6-5
cdr3_length: 16
clone_size: NA
j_call: TRBJ2-7
cdr3_aa: CASSYGGGGAFHEQYF
cdr3_nt: TGTGCCAGCAGTTACGGTGGCGGGGGGGCTTTCCACGAGCAGTACTTC

d_call: NA
v_call: TRBV6-5
cdr3_length: 13
clone_size: NA
j_call: TRBJ1-2
cdr3_aa: CASSQDRVYGYTF
cdr3_nt: TGTGCCAGCAGTCAGGACAGAGTCTATGGCTACACCTTC

d_call: NA
v_call: TRBV27
cdr3_length: 14
clone_size: NA
j_call: TRBJ2-1
cdr3_aa: CASRGGADYNEQFF
cdr3_nt: TGTGCCAGCCGCGGAGGGGCCGACTACAATGAGCAGTTCTTC

d_call: NA
v_call: TRBV5-6
cdr3_length: 13
clone_size: NA
j_call: TRBJ1-2
cdr3_aa: CASSLRQVYGYTF
cdr3_nt: TGTGCCAGCAGCCTCCGACAGGTCTATGGCTACACCTTC

d_call: NA
v_call: TRBV7-2
cdr3_length: 15
clone_size: NA
j_call: TRBJ1-4
cdr3_aa: CASSLVTATNEKLFF
cdr3_nt: TGTGCCAGCAGCTTAGTGACAGCAACTAATGAAAAACTGTTTTTT

d_call: NA
v_call: TRBV5-5
cdr3_length: 12
clone_size: NA
j_call: TRBJ2-1
cdr3_aa: CASSPTVNEQFF
cdr3_nt: TGTGCCAGCAGCCCGACAGTAAATGAGCAGTTCTTC

d_call: TRBD1
v_call: TRBV11-2
cdr3_length: 16
clone_size: NA
j_call: TRBJ1-2
cdr3_aa: CASREQGLYPNYGYTF
cdr3_nt: TGTGCCAGCAGAGAACAGGGGCTCTATCCTAACTATGGCTACACCTTC

d_call: NA
v_call: TRBV11-2
cdr3_length: 11
clone_size: once
j_call: TRBJ1-5
cdr3_aa: CASSSGGPQHF
cdr3_nt: TGTGCCAGCAGCTCCGGGGGGCCCCAGCATTTT

d_call: NA
v_call: TRBV2
cdr3_length: 12
clone_size: NA
j_call: TRBJ2-2
cdr3_aa: CASSERTGELFF
cdr3_nt: TGTGCCAGCAGTGAACGGACCGGGGAGCTGTTTTTT